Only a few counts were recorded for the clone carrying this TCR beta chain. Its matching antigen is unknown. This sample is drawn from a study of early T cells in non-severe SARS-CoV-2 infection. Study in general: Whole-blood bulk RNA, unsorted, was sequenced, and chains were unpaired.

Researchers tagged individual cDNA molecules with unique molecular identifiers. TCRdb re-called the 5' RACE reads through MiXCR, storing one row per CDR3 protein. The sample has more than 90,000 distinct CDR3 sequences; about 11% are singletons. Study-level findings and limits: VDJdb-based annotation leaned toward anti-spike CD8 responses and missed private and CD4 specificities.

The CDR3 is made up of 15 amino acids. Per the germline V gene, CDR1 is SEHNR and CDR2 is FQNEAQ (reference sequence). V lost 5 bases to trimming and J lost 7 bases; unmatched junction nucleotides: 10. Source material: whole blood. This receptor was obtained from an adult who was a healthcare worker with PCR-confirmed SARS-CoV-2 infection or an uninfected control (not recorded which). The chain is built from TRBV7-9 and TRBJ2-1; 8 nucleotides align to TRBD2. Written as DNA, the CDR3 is TGTGCCAGCAGCAGAGGGACTAGTCGGGGGAATGAGCAGTTCTTC. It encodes CASSRGTSRGNEQFF.